Listed below are T cell receptor beta chains from one sample, sequenced in a study of cytomegalovirus exposure and HLA in healthy donors. Profiled with immunoSEQ multiplex PCR; TCRdb holds only in-frame clones, not every one. The sample has 130,000 or so clones; the top ten hold about 1.4%. The sample was PBMCs. The receptor source for this set is a woman in her thirties or forties in good health and CMV-seronegative. CDR3s include the opening cysteine and the closing phenylalanine or tryptophan. Fields, in order: CDR3 protein, CDR3 DNA, J gene, clone size, D gene, V gene. A D gene is named only where the DNA matches it firmly. Size tells how often a clone was seen (once, few, many) or the class of an expanded clone, and some rows leave it out.

cdr3_aa: CASRGSRWNTGELFF
cdr3_nt: TGTGCCAGTAGAGGGAGCCGATGGAACACCGGGGAGCTGTTTTTT
j_call: TRBJ2-2
clone_size: -
d_call: -
v_call: TRBV19

cdr3_aa: CASSNPGGAYAFF
cdr3_nt: TGTGCCAGCAGCAACCCAGGGGGCGCGTATGCTTTCTTT
j_call: TRBJ1-1
clone_size: -
d_call: TRBD1
v_call: TRBV7-9

cdr3_aa: CASSRGQGNSNTEAFF
cdr3_nt: TGTGCCAGCAGTCGCGGACAGGGGAATTCGAACACTGAAGCTTTCTTT
j_call: TRBJ1-1
clone_size: -
d_call: TRBD1
v_call: TRBV6-6

cdr3_aa: CASSEGRGVQGGSPLHF
cdr3_nt: TGTGCCAGCAGTGAGGGCAGGGGGGTACAAGGAGGGTCACCCCTCCACTTT
j_call: TRBJ1-6
clone_size: -
d_call: TRBD1
v_call: TRBV2

cdr3_aa: CASSGPGTGFADTQYF
cdr3_nt: TGCGCCAGCAGCGGACCCGGGACAGGGTTTGCAGATACGCAGTATTTT
j_call: TRBJ2-3
clone_size: -
d_call: TRBD1
v_call: TRBV4-1

cdr3_aa: CASSLSPGVNLNYGYTF
cdr3_nt: TGTGCCAGCAGCTTATCTCCGGGGGTAAATCTTAACTATGGCTACACCTTC
j_call: TRBJ1-2
clone_size: -
d_call: -
v_call: TRBV7-2

cdr3_aa: CASGLVEGAEAFF
cdr3_nt: TGTGCTAGTGGTTTGGTAGAGGGGGCTGAAGCTTTCTTT
j_call: TRBJ1-1
clone_size: -
d_call: -
v_call: TRBV12-5

cdr3_aa: CASSQPGQGEETQYF
cdr3_nt: TGTGCCAGCAGTCAGCCGGGACAGGGAGAAGAGACCCAGTACTTC
j_call: TRBJ2-5
clone_size: -
d_call: TRBD1
v_call: TRBV6-5

cdr3_aa: CASSYSKRQGAWGYTF
cdr3_nt: TGTGCCAGCAGTTACTCGAAAAGGCAGGGGGCGTGGGGCTACACCTTC
j_call: TRBJ1-2
clone_size: -
d_call: TRBD1
v_call: TRBV6-8

cdr3_aa: CASSLAGGQETQYF
cdr3_nt: TGTGCCAGCAGCTTAGCGGGGGGGCAAGAGACCCAGTACTTC
j_call: TRBJ2-5
clone_size: -
d_call: TRBD2
v_call: TRBV7-2

cdr3_aa: CASSWGQGYEQYF
cdr3_nt: TGTGCCAGCAGTTGGGGACAGGGCTACGAGCAGTACTTC
j_call: TRBJ2-7
clone_size: -
d_call: TRBD1
v_call: TRBV28

cdr3_aa: CASSPSGEYGYTF
cdr3_nt: TGTGCCAGCTCACCCTCAGGGGAGTATGGCTACACCTTC
j_call: TRBJ1-2
clone_size: -
d_call: -
v_call: TRBV18

cdr3_aa: CAISETGGGGTAPQHF
cdr3_nt: TGTGCCATCAGTGAGACAGGGGGCGGTGGGACTGCTCCCCAGCATTTT
j_call: TRBJ1-5
clone_size: -
d_call: TRBD1
v_call: TRBV10-3

cdr3_aa: CASSTLTGRYEKLFF
cdr3_nt: TGTGCCAGCAGCACGTTGACAGGGAGGTATGAAAAACTGTTTTTT
j_call: TRBJ1-4
clone_size: -
d_call: TRBD1
v_call: TRBV7-8

cdr3_aa: CASSVGLGTDTQYF
cdr3_nt: TGTGCCAGCAGCGTAGGGCTCGGCACAGATACGCAGTATTTT
j_call: TRBJ2-3
clone_size: -
d_call: -
v_call: TRBV9

cdr3_aa: CASSPPGVNQPQHF
cdr3_nt: TGCGCCAGCAGCCCCCCAGGGGTAAATCAGCCCCAGCATTTT
j_call: TRBJ1-5
clone_size: -
d_call: -
v_call: TRBV4-1

cdr3_aa: CASSSETGRKKAFF
cdr3_nt: TGTGCCAGCAGCTCTGAGACAGGGCGTAAAAAAGCTTTCTTT
j_call: TRBJ1-1
clone_size: -
d_call: TRBD1
v_call: TRBV5-4

cdr3_aa: CATSRESSYGYTF
cdr3_nt: TGTGCCACCAGCAGAGAATCCAGCTATGGCTACACCTTC
j_call: TRBJ1-2
clone_size: -
d_call: -
v_call: TRBV15

cdr3_aa: CASSLTVAGDTQYF
cdr3_nt: TGTGCCAGCAGCTTAACTGTGGCTGGAGATACGCAGTATTTT
j_call: TRBJ2-3
clone_size: -
d_call: -
v_call: TRBV7-3

cdr3_aa: CSVERDLGETQYF
cdr3_nt: TGCAGCGTTGAAAGGGACTTAGGGGAGACCCAGTACTTC
j_call: TRBJ2-5
clone_size: -
d_call: -
v_call: TRBV29-1

cdr3_aa: CASSQHVGPAGSGELFF
cdr3_nt: TGTGCCAGCAGCCAACATGTGGGACCCGCGGGGTCCGGGGAGCTGTTTTTT
j_call: TRBJ2-2
clone_size: -
d_call: -
v_call: TRBV4-2

cdr3_aa: CASSSPLRGGGYTF
cdr3_nt: TGTGCCAGCAGCTCGCCACTTAGGGGGGGAGGCTACACCTTC
j_call: TRBJ1-2
clone_size: -
d_call: -
v_call: TRBV7-6

cdr3_aa: CASTLLGGETQYF
cdr3_nt: TGTGCCAGCACCCTGCTAGGGGGCGAGACCCAGTACTTC
j_call: TRBJ2-5
clone_size: -
d_call: TRBD1
v_call: TRBV5-4

cdr3_aa: CASSLQGSTEAFF
cdr3_nt: TGTGCCAGCAGCTTACAGGGCAGCACTGAAGCTTTCTTT
j_call: TRBJ1-1
clone_size: -
d_call: -
v_call: TRBV7-3

cdr3_aa: CASRISDRGQRWGQPQHF
cdr3_nt: TGTGCCAGTAGGATTTCGGACAGGGGTCAACGTTGGGGTCAGCCCCAGCATTTT
j_call: TRBJ1-5
clone_size: -
d_call: TRBD1
v_call: TRBV19

cdr3_aa: CASSIWTGENEKLFF
cdr3_nt: TGTGCCAGTAGTATATGGACAGGGGAGAATGAAAAACTGTTTTTT
j_call: TRBJ1-4
clone_size: -
d_call: TRBD1
v_call: TRBV19

cdr3_aa: CASSLGTVKYNEQFF
cdr3_nt: TGTGCCAGCAGCCTAGGGACTGTAAAGTACAATGAGCAGTTCTTC
j_call: TRBJ2-1
clone_size: -
d_call: -
v_call: TRBV7-3

cdr3_aa: CATVNEGDNGYTF
cdr3_nt: TGCGCCACCGTTAATGAGGGGGACAATGGCTACACCTTC
j_call: TRBJ1-2
clone_size: -
d_call: -
v_call: TRBV5-1

cdr3_aa: CASSVAGQINYGYTF
cdr3_nt: TGTGCCAGCAGCGTCGCGGGACAGATTAACTATGGCTACACCTTC
j_call: TRBJ1-2
clone_size: -
d_call: TRBD1
v_call: TRBV5-4

cdr3_aa: CASSPTGVGGYTF
cdr3_nt: TGTGCCAGCAGCCCGACAGGGGTGGGGGGCTACACCTTC
j_call: TRBJ1-2
clone_size: -
d_call: TRBD1
v_call: TRBV7-2

cdr3_aa: CASSFRENTEAFF
cdr3_nt: TGTGCCAGCAGTTTCCGGGAGAACACTGAAGCTTTCTTT
j_call: TRBJ1-1
clone_size: -
d_call: -
v_call: TRBV27

cdr3_aa: CATSTSGGSYEQYF
cdr3_nt: TGTGCCACCTCGACTAGCGGGGGCTCCTACGAGCAGTACTTC
j_call: TRBJ2-7
clone_size: -
d_call: TRBD2
v_call: TRBV15

cdr3_aa: CASSIGGSGNTIYF
cdr3_nt: TGTGCCAGTAGTATAGGAGGGTCCGGAAACACCATATATTTT
j_call: TRBJ1-3
clone_size: -
d_call: -
v_call: TRBV19

cdr3_aa: CATGRNGYTF
cdr3_nt: TGTGCCACCGGGAGAAATGGCTACACCTTC
j_call: TRBJ1-2
clone_size: -
d_call: -
v_call: TRBV28

cdr3_aa: CASSVDPEINYGYTF
cdr3_nt: TGTGCCAGCAGCGTAGACCCGGAGATAAACTATGGCTACACCTTC
j_call: TRBJ1-2
clone_size: -
d_call: -
v_call: TRBV9

cdr3_aa: CASSWRAGGPGELFF
cdr3_nt: TGTGCCAGCAGCTGGAGGGCAGGGGGGCCCGGGGAGCTGTTTTTT
j_call: TRBJ2-2
clone_size: -
d_call: -
v_call: TRBV5-8

cdr3_aa: CSMGIRYEQYF
cdr3_nt: TGCTCCATGGGCATCCGATACGAGCAGTACTTC
j_call: TRBJ2-7
clone_size: -
d_call: -
v_call: TRBV20-1

cdr3_aa: CASSAERGGTDTQYF
cdr3_nt: TGTGCCAGCAGTGCTGAGCGGGGGGGCACAGATACGCAGTATTTT
j_call: TRBJ2-3
clone_size: medium-sized
d_call: TRBD2
v_call: TRBV6-4

cdr3_aa: CASSLSTENTEAFF
cdr3_nt: TGTGCCAGCAGCTTGAGCACCGAAAACACTGAAGCTTTCTTT
j_call: TRBJ1-1
clone_size: -
d_call: -
v_call: TRBV9

cdr3_aa: CATSSPGTGRRVEQYF
cdr3_nt: TGTGCCACCAGCAGTCCTGGGACAGGGAGGAGAGTCGAGCAGTACTTC
j_call: TRBJ2-7
clone_size: -
d_call: TRBD1
v_call: TRBV15

cdr3_aa: CASSQKSGQGGQPQHF
cdr3_nt: TGTGCCAGCAGCCAAAAAAGTGGACAGGGGGGCCAGCCCCAGCATTTT
j_call: TRBJ1-5
clone_size: -
d_call: TRBD1
v_call: TRBV4-2

cdr3_aa: CASRSRGAAADTQYF
cdr3_nt: TGTGCCAGCAGATCCAGGGGGGCGGCTGCAGATACGCAGTATTTT
j_call: TRBJ2-3
clone_size: -
d_call: -
v_call: TRBV6-5

cdr3_aa: CASSPGGDTEAFF
cdr3_nt: TGTGCCAGCAGCCCAGGGGGAGACACTGAAGCTTTCTTT
j_call: TRBJ1-1
clone_size: -
d_call: TRBD1
v_call: TRBV4-2

cdr3_aa: CAISRQSYYEQYF
cdr3_nt: TGTGCCATCAGTCGACAGTCCTACTACGAGCAGTACTTC
j_call: TRBJ2-7
clone_size: -
d_call: -
v_call: TRBV10-3

cdr3_aa: CASSPFGVAGGSPYF
cdr3_nt: -
j_call: TRBJ2-5
clone_size: -
d_call: -
v_call: TRBV4-1